The 14 T cell receptor beta chains listed next were all sequenced from one sample in a study of cytomegalovirus exposure and HLA in healthy donors. 60 Vbeta and 13 Jbeta primers were used in PCR. Assay: immunoSEQ multiplex PCR; the TCRdb copy retains only in-frame clones and omits some. The sample data list more than 100,000 clones. The sample was PBMCs. The receptors were gathered from a woman aged 40 to 49 in good health and CMV-seronegative.

The J gene is TRBJ2-1, the V gene TRBV6-5; TRBD2 aligns across 7 bases. Unmatched junction bases numbered 3, after V lost 0 bases and J lost 4 bases. The germline V gene encodes CDR1 MNHEY and CDR2 SVGAGI. The CDR3 length is 15 residues. The CDR3 is CASSYSLAIYNEQFF. CDR3 nucleotide sequence: TGTGCCAGCAGTTACTCACTAGCGATATACAATGAGCAGTTCTTC.

A note on this clone: Other DNA sequences in this sample translate to the same CDR3. The rearrangement uses TRBV5-1 and TRBJ2-5; D may be TRBD1 (6 bases). The germline V gene encodes CDR1 SGHRS and CDR2 YFSETQ. The CDR3 is made up of 15 amino acids. With 4 bases removed from V and 4 bases from J, the gap between germline ends came to 17 bases. CDR3 sequence reads: CASSRPGQGSETQYF. The CDR3 DNA sequence: TGCGCCAGCAGCCGACCGGGGCAGGGGTCAGAGACCCAGTACTTC.

The rearrangement joins TRBV10-3 to TRBJ1-5; D gene unclear. The CDR3 runs to 14 residues. The V gene's germline CDR1 is ENHRY and CDR2 SYGVKD. The V end lost 0 bases, the J end lost 7 bases, and 10 bases lay between the germline ends. The CDR3 nucleotides are TGTGCCATCAGTGAGTCCAGGATAGAGCAGCCCCAGCATTTT. Its protein is CAISESRIEQPQHF.

By frequency, this clone registers medium-sized. The rearrangement uses TRBV10-3 and TRBJ2-3; 8 bases are a match to TRBD1. The CDR3 is 16 amino acids. Germline values: CDR1 ENHRY, CDR2 SYGVKD. V trimming: 2 bases; J trimming: 1 base; junction bases outside the gene matches: 5. The CDR3 sequence is CAISETPGQGTDTQYF. The CDR3 coding sequence is TGTGCCATCAGTGAGACCCCGGGACAGGGCACAGATACGCAGTATTTT.

The chain uses TRBV7-9 and TRBJ2-7; TRBD1 is a possible D gene (6 bases). The CDR3 runs to 15 residues. Germline CDR1 reads SEHNR; CDR2 reads FQNEAQ (reference sequence). Trimming pared 3 bases from V and 6 bases from J, leaving 18 bases between. The CDR3 spells CASSLGQGKGGEQYV. The CDR3 DNA reads TGTGCCAGCAGCTTGGGCCAGGGTAAAGGGGGCGAGCAGTACGTC.

The V call is TRBV11-1, the J call TRBJ2-4; D perhaps matches TRBD1 (5 bases). Per germline, CDR1 SGHAT and CDR2 FQDESV (reference sequence). Between the trimmed V and J ends, which lost 1 base and 3 bases, there was a span of 16 bases. This CDR3 is 17 amino acids long. The CDR3 loop reads CASSLERGRASKNIQYF. The CDR3, as DNA: TGTGCCAGCAGCTTAGAAAGGGGCAGGGCTAGCAAAAACATTCAGTACTTC. The full variable domain, rest sourced from reference TRBV11-1 and TRBJ2-4, is EAEVAQSPRYKITEKSQAVAFWCDPISGHATLYWYRQILGQGPELLVQFQDESVVDDSQLPKDRFSAERLKGVDSTLKIQPAELGDSAMYLCASSLERGRASKNIQYFGAGTRLSVL.

CDR3 DNA sequence: TGTGCCAGTAGCTCTCCGCGGGGGGCTGGGGCCAACGTCCTGACTTTC. It is translated as CASSSPRGAGANVLTF. The chain joins TRBV19 to TRBJ2-6; TRBD2 matches at 8 bases. V shed 6 bases and J 2 bases; nucleotides not matched to a gene: 6. This CDR3 comprises 16 residues. Germline-derived CDR1 and CDR2 are LNHDA and SQIVND (reference sequence).

The V call is TRBV9, the J call TRBJ1-3; 7 bases fit TRBD1. CDR1 is SGDLS and CDR2 is YYNGEE in the germline V gene. J was trimmed by 3 bases and V by 0 bases; bases with no gene match: 3. The CDR3 runs to 15 residues. As DNA, the CDR3 is TGTGCCAGCAGCGTAGCAGGGGGAGGTGGAAACACCATATATTTT. Protein: CASSVAGGGGNTIYF.

The V and J genes are TRBV6-5 and TRBJ1-1; no clear D. Trimming pared 5 bases from V and 5 bases from J, leaving 15 bases between. Germline V gives CDR1 MNHEY, CDR2 SVGAGI. The CDR3 length is 14 residues. CDR3 in amino acids: CASSRFNGATEAFF. CDR3 nucleotides: TGTGCCAGCAGTCGCTTTAACGGAGCGACTGAAGCTTTCTTT.

V and J are TRBV6-1 and TRBJ1-2, with D unresolved. The CDR3 has 11 amino acids. Per the germline V gene, CDR1 is MNHNS and CDR2 is SASEGT. V lost 7 bases and J lost 8, with 11 bases in between. For the CDR3, the DNA is TGTGCCAGCACCTCCACCGGGGGCTACACCTTC. Protein sequence: CASTSTGGYTF.

The rearrangement uses TRBV4-3 and TRBJ1-1; the D is unclear. Germline V lookup: CDR1 LGHNA, CDR2 YSLEER. This CDR3 spans 13 amino acids. V lost 0 bases and J lost 2, with 4 bases in between. CDR3 loop: CASSQEYNTEAFF. The DNA for the CDR3 is TGCGCCAGCAGCCAAGAATATAACACTGAAGCTTTCTTT.

This chain joins TRBV7-9 and TRBJ1-6, with a weak D call TRBD1 (5 bases). Per germline, CDR1 SEHNR and CDR2 FQNEAQ (reference sequence). V lost 1 base to trimming and J lost 2 bases, with 6 bases between them. This CDR3 comprises 15 residues. The CDR3 sequence is CASSLGGTYNSPLHF. Here the CDR3 DNA reads TGTGCCAGCAGCTTAGGGGGCACCTATAATTCACCCCTCCACTTT.

The chain uses TRBV28 and TRBJ1-6; 7 bases are a match to TRBD1. This CDR3 comprises 15 residues. V shed 6 bases and J 7 bases; nucleotides not matched to a gene: 9. CDR1 MDHEN and CDR2 SYDVKM come from the germline V gene. The CDR3 protein is CASRLPGQKNSPLHF. The CDR3 coding sequence is TGTGCCAGCAGATTACCGGGACAGAAGAATTCACCCCTCCACTTT.

This rearrangement joins TRBV18 to TRBJ2-2, with 8 bases that match TRBD1. Per the germline V gene, CDR1 is KGHSH and CDR2 is LQKENI. The V and J ends lost 6 bases and 2 bases, in that order; junction bases with no gene match: 8. The CDR3 sequence is 16 residues long. The CDR3: CASSKSGTGNTGELFF. In DNA form, the CDR3 reads TGTGCCAGCTCCAAATCCGGGACAGGCAACACCGGGGAGCTGTTTTTT. Full variable domain (remainder filled in from reference TRBV18 and TRBJ2-2): NAGVMQNPRHLVRRRGQEARLRCSPMKGHSHVYWYRQLPEEGLKFMVYLQKENIIDESGMPKERFSAEFPKEGPSILRIQQVVRGDSAAYFCASSKSGTGNTGELFFGEGSRLTVL.